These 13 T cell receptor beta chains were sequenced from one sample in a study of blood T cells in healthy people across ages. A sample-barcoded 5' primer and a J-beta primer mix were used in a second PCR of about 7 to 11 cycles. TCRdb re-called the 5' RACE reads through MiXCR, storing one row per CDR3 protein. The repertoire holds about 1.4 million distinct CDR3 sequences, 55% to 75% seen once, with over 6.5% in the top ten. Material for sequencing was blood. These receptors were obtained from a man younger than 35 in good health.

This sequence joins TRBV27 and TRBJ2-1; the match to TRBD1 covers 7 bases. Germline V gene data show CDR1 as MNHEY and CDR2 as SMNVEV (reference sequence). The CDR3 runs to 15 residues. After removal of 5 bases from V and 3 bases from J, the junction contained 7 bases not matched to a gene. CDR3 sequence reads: CASSQARGLYNEQFF. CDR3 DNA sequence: TGTGCCAGCAGTCAGGCAAGGGGGCTCTACAATGAGCAGTTCTTC.

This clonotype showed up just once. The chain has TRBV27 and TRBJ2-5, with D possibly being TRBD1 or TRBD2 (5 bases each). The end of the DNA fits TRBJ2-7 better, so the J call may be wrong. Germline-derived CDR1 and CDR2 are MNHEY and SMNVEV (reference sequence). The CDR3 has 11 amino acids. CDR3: CASRSGHEQYF. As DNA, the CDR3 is TGTGCCAGCAGGTCGGGGCACGAGCAGTACTTC.

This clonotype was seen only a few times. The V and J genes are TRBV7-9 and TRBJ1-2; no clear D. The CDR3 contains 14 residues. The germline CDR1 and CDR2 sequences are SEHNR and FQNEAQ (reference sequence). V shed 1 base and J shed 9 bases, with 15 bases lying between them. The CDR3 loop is CASSLEADRTRYTF. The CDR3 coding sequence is TGTGCCAGCAGCTTAGAGGCGGATCGGACTCGCTACACCTTC.

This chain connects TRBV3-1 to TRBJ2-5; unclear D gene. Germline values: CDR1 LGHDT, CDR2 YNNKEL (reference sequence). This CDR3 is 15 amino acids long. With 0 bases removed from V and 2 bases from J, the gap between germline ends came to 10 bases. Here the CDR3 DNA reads TGTGCCAGCAGCCAAGACGGCGTCACTCAAGAGACCCAGTACTTC. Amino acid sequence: CASSQDGVTQETQYF.

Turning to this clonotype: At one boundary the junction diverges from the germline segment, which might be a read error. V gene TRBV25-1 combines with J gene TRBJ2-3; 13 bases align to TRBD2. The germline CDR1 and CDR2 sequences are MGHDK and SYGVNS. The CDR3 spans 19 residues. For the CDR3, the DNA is TGTGCCAGCAGTGAACTAGGACTAGCGGGAGAGAAGGGAACAGATATGCAGTATTTT. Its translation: CASSELGLAGEKGTDMQYF.

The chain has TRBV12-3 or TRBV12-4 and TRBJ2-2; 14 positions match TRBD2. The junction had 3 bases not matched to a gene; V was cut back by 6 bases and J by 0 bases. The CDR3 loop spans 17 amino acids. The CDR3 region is CASRQGLAGANTGELFF. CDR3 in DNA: TGTGCCAGCAGGCAGGGACTAGCGGGGGCGAACACCGGGGAGCTGTTTTTT.

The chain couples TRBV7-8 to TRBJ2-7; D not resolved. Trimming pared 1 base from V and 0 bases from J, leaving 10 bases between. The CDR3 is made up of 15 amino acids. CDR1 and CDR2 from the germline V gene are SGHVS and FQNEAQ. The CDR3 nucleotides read TGTGCCAGCAGCTTAGAAACCGGGCCCTCCTACGAGCAGTACTTC. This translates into CASSLETGPSYEQYF. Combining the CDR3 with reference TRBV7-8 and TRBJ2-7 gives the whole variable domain GAGVSQSPRYKVAKRGQDVALRCDPISGHVSLFWYQQALGQGPEFLTYFQNEAQLDKSGLPSDRFFAERPEGSVSTLKIQRTQQEDSAVYLCASSLETGPSYEQYFGPGTRLTVT.

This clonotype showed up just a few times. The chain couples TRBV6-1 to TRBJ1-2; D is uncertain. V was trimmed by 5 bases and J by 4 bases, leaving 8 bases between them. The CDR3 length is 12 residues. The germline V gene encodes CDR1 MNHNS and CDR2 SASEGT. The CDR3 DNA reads TGTGCCAGCAGTCCCGACACCTATGGCTACACCTTC. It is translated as CASSPDTYGYTF.

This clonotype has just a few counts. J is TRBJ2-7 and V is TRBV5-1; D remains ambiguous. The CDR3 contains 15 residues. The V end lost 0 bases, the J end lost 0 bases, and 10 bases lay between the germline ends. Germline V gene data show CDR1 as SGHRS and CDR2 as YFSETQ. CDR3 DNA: TGCGCCAGCAGCTTGGAGTGGGGTAGCTCCTACGAGCAGTACTTC. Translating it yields CASSLEWGSSYEQYF.

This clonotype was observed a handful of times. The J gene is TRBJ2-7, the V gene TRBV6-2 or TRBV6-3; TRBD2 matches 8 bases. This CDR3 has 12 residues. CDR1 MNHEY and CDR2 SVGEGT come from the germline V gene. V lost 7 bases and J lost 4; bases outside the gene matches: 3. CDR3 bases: TGTGCCAGCATAAGCGGGAGATACGAGCAGTACTTC. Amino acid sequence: CASISGRYEQYF.

Here the CDR3 DNA reads TGTGCCAGCAGACGAACCGGGACAGGCTACGAGCAGTACTTC. This gives the protein CASRRTGTGYEQYF. The genes are TRBV12-3 or TRBV12-4 and TRBJ2-7, with 8 bases matching TRBD1. The V segment lost 6 bases and the J segment 3 bases; nucleotides outside the gene matches: 7. The CDR3 length is 14 residues.

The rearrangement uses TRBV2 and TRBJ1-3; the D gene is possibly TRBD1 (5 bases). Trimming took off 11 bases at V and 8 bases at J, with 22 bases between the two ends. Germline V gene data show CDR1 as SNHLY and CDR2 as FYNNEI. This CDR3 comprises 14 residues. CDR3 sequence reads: CAGRAPGLADTIYF. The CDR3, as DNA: TGTGCCGGTCGGGCCCCAGGGTTGGCGGACACCATATATTTT.

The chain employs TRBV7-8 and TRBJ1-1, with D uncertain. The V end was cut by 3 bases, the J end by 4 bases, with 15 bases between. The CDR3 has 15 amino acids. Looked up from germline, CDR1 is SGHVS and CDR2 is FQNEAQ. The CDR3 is CASSFGLGIITEAFF. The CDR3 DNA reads TGTGCCAGCAGCTTTGGGCTGGGTATAATCACTGAAGCTTTCTTT.